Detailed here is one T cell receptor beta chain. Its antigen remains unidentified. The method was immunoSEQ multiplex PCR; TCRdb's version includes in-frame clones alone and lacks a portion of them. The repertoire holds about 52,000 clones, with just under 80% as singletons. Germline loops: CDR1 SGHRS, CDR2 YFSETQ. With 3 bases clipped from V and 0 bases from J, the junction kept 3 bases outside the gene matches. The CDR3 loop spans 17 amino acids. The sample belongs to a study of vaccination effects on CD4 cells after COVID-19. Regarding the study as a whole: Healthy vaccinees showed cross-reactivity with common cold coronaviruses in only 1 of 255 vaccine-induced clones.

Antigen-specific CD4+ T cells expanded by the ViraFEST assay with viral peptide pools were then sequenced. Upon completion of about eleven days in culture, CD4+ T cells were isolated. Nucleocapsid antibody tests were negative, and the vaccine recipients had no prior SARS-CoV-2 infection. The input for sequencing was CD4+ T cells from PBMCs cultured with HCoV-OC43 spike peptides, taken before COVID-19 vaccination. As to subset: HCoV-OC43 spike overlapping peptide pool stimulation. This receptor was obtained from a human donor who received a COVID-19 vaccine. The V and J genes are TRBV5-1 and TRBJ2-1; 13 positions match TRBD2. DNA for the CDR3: TGCGCCAGCAGCTGGGGACTAGCGGGGAGCTCCTACAATGAGCAGTTCTTC. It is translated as CASSWGLAGSSYNEQFF.